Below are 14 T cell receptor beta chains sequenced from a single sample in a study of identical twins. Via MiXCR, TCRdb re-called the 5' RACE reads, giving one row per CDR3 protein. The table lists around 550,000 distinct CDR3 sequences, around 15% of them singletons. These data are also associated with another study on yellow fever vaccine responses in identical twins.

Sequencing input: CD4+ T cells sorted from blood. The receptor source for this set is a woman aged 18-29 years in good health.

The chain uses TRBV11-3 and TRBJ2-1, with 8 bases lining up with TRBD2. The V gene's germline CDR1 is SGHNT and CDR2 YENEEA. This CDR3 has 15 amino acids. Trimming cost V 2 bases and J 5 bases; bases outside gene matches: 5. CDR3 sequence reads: CASSLTSGLNNEQFF. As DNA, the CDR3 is TGTGCCAGCAGCTTAACTAGCGGACTTAACAATGAGCAGTTCTTC. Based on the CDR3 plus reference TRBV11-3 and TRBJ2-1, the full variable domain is EAGVVQSPRYKIIEKKQPVAFWCNPISGHNTLYWYLQNLGQGPELLIRYENEEAVDDSQLPKDRFSAERLKGVDSTLKIQPAELGDSAVYLCASSLTSGLNNEQFFGPGTRLTVL.

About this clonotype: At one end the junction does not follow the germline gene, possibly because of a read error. Here the CDR3 DNA reads TGTGACACCAGTGACAAAAGCACGATGAGAGAGACCCAGTACTTC. Translation: CDTSDKSTMRETQYF. This sequence joins TRBV24-1 and TRBJ2-5; D remains ambiguous. Per the germline V gene, CDR1 is KGHDR and CDR2 is SFDVKD. The CDR3 extends over 15 amino acids.

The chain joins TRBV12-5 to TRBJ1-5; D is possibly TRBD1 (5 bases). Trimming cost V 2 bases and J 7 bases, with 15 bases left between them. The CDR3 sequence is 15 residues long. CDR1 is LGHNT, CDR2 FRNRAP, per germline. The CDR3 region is CASGLIGGRGQPQHF. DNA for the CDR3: TGTGCTAGTGGTTTGATAGGCGGGCGGGGGCAGCCCCAGCATTTT. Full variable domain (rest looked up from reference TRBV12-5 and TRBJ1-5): DARVTQTPRHKVTEMGQEVTMRCQPILGHNTVFWYRQTMMQGLELLAYFRNRAPLDDSGMPKDRFSAEMPDATLATLKIQPSEPRDSAVYFCASGLIGGRGQPQHFGDGTRLSIL.

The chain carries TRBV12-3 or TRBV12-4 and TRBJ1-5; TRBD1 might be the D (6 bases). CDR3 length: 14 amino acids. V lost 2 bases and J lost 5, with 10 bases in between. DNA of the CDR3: TGTGCCAGCAGTTTATCGACAGGTGATCAGCCCCAGCATTTT. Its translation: CASSLSTGDQPQHF.

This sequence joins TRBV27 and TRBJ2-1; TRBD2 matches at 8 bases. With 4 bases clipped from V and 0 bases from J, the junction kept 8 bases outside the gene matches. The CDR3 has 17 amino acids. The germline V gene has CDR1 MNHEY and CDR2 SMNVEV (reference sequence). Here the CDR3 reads CASSSVAGPSSYNEQFF. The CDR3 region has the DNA TGTGCCAGCAGTTCCGTAGCGGGGCCGAGCTCCTACAATGAGCAGTTCTTC.

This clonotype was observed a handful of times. The CDR3 loop is CASRGSGALSTDTQYF. As DNA, the CDR3 is TGCGCCAGCAGGGGGTCGGGAGCTTTGAGCACAGATACGCAGTATTTT. This chain connects TRBV5-1 to TRBJ2-3, with D maybe TRBD2 (6 bases). Germline values: CDR1 SGHRS, CDR2 YFSETQ. The CDR3 loop spans 16 amino acids. V was shortened by 5 bases and J by 0 bases, with 16 bases between the two germline ends.

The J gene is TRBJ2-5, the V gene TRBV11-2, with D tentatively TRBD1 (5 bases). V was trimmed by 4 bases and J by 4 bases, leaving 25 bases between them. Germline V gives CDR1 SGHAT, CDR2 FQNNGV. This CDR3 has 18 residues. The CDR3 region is CASSSVWGPRARRETQYF. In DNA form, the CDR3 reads TGTGCCAGCAGCTCCGTGTGGGGTCCCAGGGCAAGGAGAGAGACCCAGTACTTC.

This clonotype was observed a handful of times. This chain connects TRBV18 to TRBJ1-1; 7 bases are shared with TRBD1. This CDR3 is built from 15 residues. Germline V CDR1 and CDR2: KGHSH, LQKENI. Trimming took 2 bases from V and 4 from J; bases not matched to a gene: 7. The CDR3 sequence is CASSPGDRVGTEAFF. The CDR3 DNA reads TGTGCCAGCTCACCAGGTGACAGGGTGGGCACTGAAGCTTTCTTT.

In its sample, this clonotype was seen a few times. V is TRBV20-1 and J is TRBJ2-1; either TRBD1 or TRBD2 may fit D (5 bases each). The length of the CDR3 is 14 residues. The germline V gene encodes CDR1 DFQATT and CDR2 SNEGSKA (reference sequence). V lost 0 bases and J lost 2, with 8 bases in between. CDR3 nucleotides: TGCAGTGCTAGAGAAGGGACGCCCTACAATGAGCAGTTCTTC. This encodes CSAREGTPYNEQFF.

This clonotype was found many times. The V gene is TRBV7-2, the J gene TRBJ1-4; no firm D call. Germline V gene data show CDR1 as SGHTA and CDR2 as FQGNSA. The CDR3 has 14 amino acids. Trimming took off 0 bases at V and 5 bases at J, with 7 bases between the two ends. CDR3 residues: CASSLAVGNEKLFF. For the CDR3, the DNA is TGTGCCAGCAGCTTAGCAGTTGGCAATGAAAAACTGTTTTTT.

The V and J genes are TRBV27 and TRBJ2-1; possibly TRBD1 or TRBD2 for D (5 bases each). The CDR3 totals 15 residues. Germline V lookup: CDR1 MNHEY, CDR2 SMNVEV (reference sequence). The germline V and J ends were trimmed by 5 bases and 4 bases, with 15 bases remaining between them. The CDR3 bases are TGTGCCAGCAGTCGTGGGGGAACCTCTTACAATGAGCAGTTCTTC. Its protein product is CASSRGGTSYNEQFF.

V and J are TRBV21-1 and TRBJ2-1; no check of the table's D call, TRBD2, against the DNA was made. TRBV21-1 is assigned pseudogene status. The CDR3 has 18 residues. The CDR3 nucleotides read TGTGCCAGCAGCAAAGAACGACTAGCGGGGAGCTCCTACAATGAGCAGTTCTTC. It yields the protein CASSKERLAGSSYNEQFF.

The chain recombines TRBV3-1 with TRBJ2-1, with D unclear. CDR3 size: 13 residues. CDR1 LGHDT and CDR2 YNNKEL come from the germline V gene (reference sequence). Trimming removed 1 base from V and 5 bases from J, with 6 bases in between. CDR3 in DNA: TGTGCCAGCAGCCAAGTGCCCAACAATGAGCAGTTCTTC. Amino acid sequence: CASSQVPNNEQFF.

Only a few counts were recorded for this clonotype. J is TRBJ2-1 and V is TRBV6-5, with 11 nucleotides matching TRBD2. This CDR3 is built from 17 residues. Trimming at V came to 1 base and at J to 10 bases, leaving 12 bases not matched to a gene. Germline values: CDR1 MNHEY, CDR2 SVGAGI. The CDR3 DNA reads TGTGCCAGCAGTTACTTCTTGAGTAGCGGGAGGGTGAGGGAGCAGTTCTTC. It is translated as CASSYFLSSGRVREQFF.